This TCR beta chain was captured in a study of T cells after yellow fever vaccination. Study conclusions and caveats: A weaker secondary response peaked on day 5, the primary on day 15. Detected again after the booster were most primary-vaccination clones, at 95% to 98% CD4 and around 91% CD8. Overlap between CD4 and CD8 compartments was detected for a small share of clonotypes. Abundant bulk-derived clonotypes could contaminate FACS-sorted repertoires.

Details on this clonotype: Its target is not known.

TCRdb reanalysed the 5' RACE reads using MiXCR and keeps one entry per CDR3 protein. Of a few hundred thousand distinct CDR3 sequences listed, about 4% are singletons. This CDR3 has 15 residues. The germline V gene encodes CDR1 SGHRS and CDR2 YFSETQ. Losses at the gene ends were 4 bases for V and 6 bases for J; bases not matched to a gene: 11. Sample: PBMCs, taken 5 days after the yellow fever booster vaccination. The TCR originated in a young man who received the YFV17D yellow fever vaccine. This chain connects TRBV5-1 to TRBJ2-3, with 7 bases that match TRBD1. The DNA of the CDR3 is TGCGCCAGCAGCCGGACAGGAGCCATGCGCGATACGCAGTATTTT. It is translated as CASSRTGAMRDTQYF. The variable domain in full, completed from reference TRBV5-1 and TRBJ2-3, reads KAGVTQTPRYLIKTRGQQVTLSCSPISGHRSVSWYQQTPGQGLQFLFEYFSETQRNKGNFPGRFSGRQFSNSRSEMNVSTLELGDSALYLCASSRTGAMRDTQYFGPGTRLTVL.